This T cell receptor (beta chain) appears in the sequencing data of a study of T cell responses to AZD1222 COVID-19 vaccine. Overall study context: Some second doses came at about 4 weeks and others at about 12 weeks; these were pooled.

About this clone itself: Antigen specificity is unknown.

Study outcomes and limitations: The donor cohort was predominantly white British with a female majority, and clonal diversity may have been underestimated.

This CDR3 is built from 15 residues. CDR1 and CDR2 from the germline V gene are SGHTA and FQGTGA. With V trimmed by 1 base and J by 6 bases, 8 bases remained unmatched. Here immunoSEQ multiplex PCR was the method, and the copy in TCRdb shows in-frame clones only, minus some. Of under 150,000 clones in the sample, 90% were seen once. This receptor was identified in an adult in good health. The sequencing here drew on peripheral blood, taken on day 0 of AZD1222 vaccination. The rearrangement uses TRBV7-3 and TRBJ2-7; 8 positions match TRBD2. The CDR3 nucleotides are TGTGCCAGCAGCTTAAAAACGGGGGGGCCCTCCGAGCAGTACTTC. Translation gives CASSLKTGGPSEQYF. The complete variable domain, with remaining parts taken from reference TRBV7-3 and TRBJ2-7, reads GAGVSQTPSNKVTEKGKYVELRCDPISGHTALYWYRQSLGQGPEFLIYFQGTGAADDSGLPNDRFFAVRPEGSVSTLKIQRTERGDSAVYLCASSLKTGGPSEQYFGPGTRLTVT.